The count of the clone carrying this T cell receptor (beta chain) is one. These data are taken from a study of blood T cell repertoires in COVID-19. Overall study context: The analysed material was cDNA or gDNA that came from T cells, B-cell-depleted T cells, or PBMCs.

This CDR3 is 14 amino acids long. J lost 6 bases, V lost 6 bases, and 4 bases had no gene match. Germline V gene sequence: CDR1 SGHAT, CDR2 FQNNGV. The repertoire was sequenced with immunoSEQ multiplex PCR; TCRdb's copy has only in-frame clones and lacks some. The table shows roughly 280,000 clones, with roughly nine tenths occurring only once. This chain uses TRBV11-2 with TRBJ1-4; 10 bases match TRBD1. Source material: peripheral blood. The clonotype was recovered from a man younger than 35 with active or convalescent COVID-19. CDR3 residues: CASRYGTGDEKLFF. In nucleotides, the CDR3 is TGTGCCAGCAGATATGGGACAGGGGATGAAAAACTGTTTTTT.